This T cell receptor (beta chain) was found in a study of blood T cell repertoires in COVID-19. About the study: Samples representing acute and convalescent COVID-19 were sourced from the United States, Italy and Spain.

This CDR3 is 17 amino acids long. Trimming shortened V by 2 bases and J by 5 bases, and 19 bases separated the two germline ends. The V gene's germline CDR1 is WSHSY and CDR2 SAAADI. In the original analysis: Reference gene primer amplification yielded estimated nucleated cell counts. Profiled with immunoSEQ multiplex PCR; TCRdb holds only in-frame clones, not every one. That table supplies the V and J calls and clone size; D and trimming were determined from the DNA. The table shows roughly 63,000 clones, with 88% occurring only once. Material: peripheral blood. The chain uses TRBV10-2 and TRBJ1-5; the D is unclear. This receptor was obtained from a woman in her fifties or sixties with active or convalescent COVID-19. CDR3 nucleotides: TGCGCCAGCAGTGAGCCTGGACTCGACGTACTGGATCAGCCCCAGCATTTT. It codes for CASSEPGLDVLDQPQHF.